What follows are 10 T cell receptor beta chains derived from one specimen sequenced in a study of CD8 T cells in ankylosing spondylitis. In TCRdb, the 5' RACE reads were re-called with MiXCR into one record per CDR3 protein. The profile shows a few hundred thousand distinct CDR3 sequences, 20% of them singletons. Material: blood, either unsorted or a sorted T cell fraction (not recorded which). These receptors were taken from a male donor with ankylosing spondylitis or in good health (not recorded which).

The rearrangement joins TRBV27 to TRBJ2-3; 9 positions agree with TRBD2. The CDR3 consists of 15 residues. The junction had 5 bases not matched to a gene; V was cut back by 3 bases and J by 4 bases. The germline V gene has CDR1 MNHEY and CDR2 SMNVEV (reference sequence). The CDR3 DNA reads TGTGCCAGCAGTTTCCAGCGGGGGGCCGCAGATACGCAGTATTTT. Its protein product is CASSFQRGAADTQYF.

This chain connects TRBV12-3 or TRBV12-4 to TRBJ1-2, with D possibly matching TRBD1 (5 bases). Trimming took off 2 bases at V and 3 bases at J, with 13 bases between the two ends. This CDR3 contains 15 residues. This chain's CDR3 is CASSLFGGADYGYTF. The CDR3 DNA follows: TGTGCCAGCAGTTTATTTGGAGGGGCTGACTATGGCTACACCTTC.

This chain uses TRBV28 with TRBJ2-6; D gene ambiguous. Germline lookup yields CDR1 MDHEN and CDR2 SYDVKM. CDR3 length equals 12 residues. The V and J ends lost 7 bases and 2 bases respectively, with 3 bases between them. CDR3 in amino acids: CASTAGANVLTF. The CDR3 region has the DNA TGTGCCAGCACGGCTGGGGCCAACGTCCTGACTTTC.

This chain connects TRBV7-9 to TRBJ2-1, with a tentative D call TRBD1 (6 bases). The CDR3 length is 12 residues. The V end was cut by 1 base, the J end by 13 bases, with 11 bases between. Germline loops: CDR1 SEHNR, CDR2 FQNEAQ (reference sequence). Here the CDR3 reads CASSLELGQQFF. The CDR3 nucleotides are TGTGCCAGCAGCTTAGAGCTGGGACAACAGTTCTTC.

This chain links TRBV11-2 with TRBJ2-3; a weak D match, TRBD1 (6 bases). The germline CDR1 and CDR2 sequences are SGHAT and FQNNGV. The CDR3 spans 14 residues. V was clipped by 4 bases and J by 2 bases, with 10 bases between them. CDR3 DNA sequence: TGTGCCAGCAGCTGGGGACACTCCACAGATACGCAGTATTTT. Encoded protein: CASSWGHSTDTQYF.

The rearrangement uses TRBV6-5 and TRBJ2-7; TRBD1 matches 8 bases. After removal of 4 bases from V and 3 bases from J, the junction contained 14 bases not matched to a gene. CDR1 and CDR2 from the germline V gene are MNHEY and SVGAGI. This CDR3 spans 17 amino acids. The CDR3 coding sequence is TGTGCCAGCAGTTTAGGACAGGGACTCACAGCTTACTACGAGCAGTACGTC. Its protein is CASSLGQGLTAYYEQYV.

This clonotype has only a few counts. The V gene is TRBV5-1, the J gene TRBJ2-1; 11 nucleotides align to TRBD2. CDR1 SGHRS and CDR2 YFSETQ come from the germline V gene. The CDR3 runs to 15 residues. The J segment lost 2 bases and the V segment lost 4 bases, leaving 2 bases of the junction unmatched. CDR3 DNA: TGCGCCAGCAGCGTACTAGCGGGAGCCTACAATGAGCAGTTCTTC. Amino acids: CASSVLAGAYNEQFF.

The rearrangement uses TRBV5-1 and TRBJ2-5; 10 nucleotides align to TRBD2. CDR1 SGHRS and CDR2 YFSETQ come from the germline V gene. J lost 4 bases, V lost 0 bases, and 15 bases had no gene match. This CDR3 is built from 19 residues. CDR3 in DNA: TGCGCCAGCAGCTTGGAAGGATGGCTAGCGGGAGAAGCAGGAGAGACCCAGTACTTC. Its translation: CASSLEGWLAGEAGETQYF.

In this sample, this clonotype turned up a few times. The chain uses TRBV9 and TRBJ2-7; maybe TRBD2 (6 bases). V gave up 2 bases and J gave up 0 bases, with 12 bases separating them. The CDR3 consists of 15 residues. Germline CDR1 is SGDLS and CDR2 is YYNGEE. CDR3 loop: CASSVRGFHSYEQYV. The DNA for the CDR3 is TGTGCCAGCAGCGTTCGGGGGTTTCACTCCTACGAGCAGTACGTC.

This clonotype was seen only once. CDR3 nucleotides: TGTGCCAGCAGCCCAAGGACAGGGGTGGCAAATGAGCAGTTCTTC. Its protein is CASSPRTGVANEQFF. This sequence joins TRBV11-2 and TRBJ2-1; 9 positions match TRBD1. CDR1 is SGHAT and CDR2 is FQNNGV in the germline V gene. V lost 5 bases, J lost 7 bases, and 9 bases stayed unmatched. The CDR3 runs to 15 residues.